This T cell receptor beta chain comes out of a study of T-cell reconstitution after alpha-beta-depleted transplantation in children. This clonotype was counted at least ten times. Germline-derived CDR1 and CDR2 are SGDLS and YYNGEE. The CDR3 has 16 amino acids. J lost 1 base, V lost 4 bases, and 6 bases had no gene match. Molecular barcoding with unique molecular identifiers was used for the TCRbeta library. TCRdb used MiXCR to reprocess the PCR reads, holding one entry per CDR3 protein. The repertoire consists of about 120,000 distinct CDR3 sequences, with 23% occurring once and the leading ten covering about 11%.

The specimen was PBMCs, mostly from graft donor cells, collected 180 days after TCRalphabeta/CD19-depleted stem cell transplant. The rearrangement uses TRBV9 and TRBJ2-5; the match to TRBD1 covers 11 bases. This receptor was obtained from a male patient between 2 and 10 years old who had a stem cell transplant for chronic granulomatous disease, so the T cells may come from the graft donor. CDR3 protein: CASSPRTGGGQETQYF. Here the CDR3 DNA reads TGTGCCAGCAGCCCGAGGACAGGGGGCGGCCAAGAGACCCAGTACTTC.